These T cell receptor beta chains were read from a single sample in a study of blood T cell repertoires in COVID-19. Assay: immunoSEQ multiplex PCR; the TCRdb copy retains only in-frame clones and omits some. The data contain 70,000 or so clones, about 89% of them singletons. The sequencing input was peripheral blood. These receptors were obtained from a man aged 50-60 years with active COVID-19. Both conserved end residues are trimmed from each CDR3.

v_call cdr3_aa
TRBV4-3 ASSQAVTSNQPQH
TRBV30 AWSVRVFGNTIY
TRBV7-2 ASSKPPGTGETQY
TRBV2 ASSDLRGGDSYEQY
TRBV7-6 ASSLAPGLPTDTQY
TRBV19 ASSRTGMNTEAF
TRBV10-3 AISGGQGVREQY
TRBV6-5 ASRSRGRTGNTIY
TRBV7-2 ASSRGRGSTGELF
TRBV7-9 ASSPRGLAGAEQF
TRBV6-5 ASRPRVLHLNEQF
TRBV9 ASSEGTGRNTGELF
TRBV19 ASMPRDGGGGAQY
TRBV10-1 ASSESRDQPQH
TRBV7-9 ASSSYGTGEYTEAF
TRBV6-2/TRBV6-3 ASSRQSNQPQH
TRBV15 ATSRDIKNIQY
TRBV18 ASSPQGVNTEAF
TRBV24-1 ASPLSLRSTNEKLF
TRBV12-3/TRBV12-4 ASSGGGFGYT
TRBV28 ASSPHLQGHGYT
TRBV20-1 SASNGRATGELF
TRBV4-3 ASSQDSGRRNNEQF
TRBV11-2 ASSHGGGLAGELF